The rows below give T cell receptor beta chains drawn from one sample of a study of spatial heterogeneity in lung cancer. MiXCR was run by TCRdb on the 5' RACE reads, yielding one entry per CDR3 protein. The sample records about 100,000 distinct CDR3 sequences, approximately 19% being singletons. The sample consisted of PBMCs, taken at follow-up. These receptors all come from a male donor with early-stage non-small cell lung cancer. The CDR3 runs from the conserved cysteine through the conserved F or W. The order of the fields is V gene, D gene, clone size, J gene, CDR3 protein, CDR3 DNA. D genes are given only for firm matches. Size is stated for part of the rows, as once, few or many counts, or as a class when the clone is expanded.

v_call: TRBV15
d_call: TRBD1
clone_size: many
j_call: TRBJ1-2
cdr3_aa: CATSREQGRNYGYTF
cdr3_nt: TGTGCCACCAGCAGAGAACAGGGGAGGAACTATGGCTACACCTTC

v_call: TRBV29-1
d_call: NA
clone_size: few
j_call: TRBJ2-1
cdr3_aa: CSGGGDSYNEQFF
cdr3_nt: TGCAGCGGGGGGGGCGACTCCTACAATGAGCAGTTCTTC

v_call: TRBV12-3/TRBV12-4
d_call: TRBD1
clone_size: NA
j_call: TRBJ1-1
cdr3_aa: CASSLARDRGLVNTEAFF
cdr3_nt: TGTGCCAGCAGTTTAGCGCGGGACAGGGGGCTCGTGAACACTGAAGCTTTCTTT

v_call: TRBV11-1
d_call: TRBD2
clone_size: many
j_call: TRBJ2-1
cdr3_aa: CASSEGASGDPYNEQFF
cdr3_nt: TGTGCCAGCAGCGAGGGGGCTAGCGGGGACCCCTACAATGAGCAGTTCTTC

v_call: TRBV6-2/TRBV6-3
d_call: TRBD1
clone_size: NA
j_call: TRBJ1-1
cdr3_aa: CASSFSRDSMNTEAFF
cdr3_nt: TGTGCCAGCAGTTTCTCCCGGGACAGTATGAACACTGAAGCTTTCTTT

v_call: TRBV3-1
d_call: TRBD2
clone_size: few
j_call: TRBJ2-1
cdr3_aa: CASSLSRAGGRSEQFF
cdr3_nt: TGTGCCAGCAGCCTCTCGAGGGCGGGGGGTCGGAGTGAGCAGTTCTTC

v_call: TRBV6-5
d_call: NA
clone_size: few
j_call: TRBJ1-5
cdr3_aa: CASSYNGRNQPQHF
cdr3_nt: TGTGCCAGCAGTTACAATGGGCGCAATCAGCCCCAGCATTTT

v_call: TRBV29-1
d_call: TRBD1
clone_size: NA
j_call: TRBJ2-5
cdr3_aa: CSVDTTGVETQYF
cdr3_nt: TGCAGCGTTGACACGACAGGGGTAGAGACCCAGTACTTC

v_call: TRBV19
d_call: TRBD1
clone_size: NA
j_call: TRBJ2-3
cdr3_aa: CASTLGQGRPDTQYF
cdr3_nt: TGTGCCAGTACATTAGGACAGGGGAGGCCAGATACGCAGTATTTT

v_call: TRBV5-1
d_call: TRBD1
clone_size: NA
j_call: TRBJ2-2
cdr3_aa: CASSFQGAVTGELFF
cdr3_nt: TGCGCCAGCAGCTTTCAGGGGGCAGTCACCGGGGAGCTGTTTTTT

v_call: TRBV6-1
d_call: NA
clone_size: many
j_call: TRBJ2-7
cdr3_aa: CASSQSYEQYF
cdr3_nt: TGTGCCAGCTCACAGTCCTACGAGCAGTACTTC

v_call: TRBV12-3/TRBV12-4
d_call: TRBD2
clone_size: few
j_call: TRBJ2-2
cdr3_aa: CASSRTSGSTGELFF
cdr3_nt: TGTGCCAGCAGCCGGACTAGCGGGAGTACCGGGGAGCTGTTTTTT

v_call: TRBV4-1
d_call: NA
clone_size: NA
j_call: TRBJ2-7
cdr3_aa: CASSQDTAYDQYF
cdr3_nt: TGCGCCAGCAGCCAAGATACAGCCTACGATCAGTACTTC

v_call: TRBV20-1
d_call: TRBD2
clone_size: NA
j_call: TRBJ2-1
cdr3_aa: CSASPQASGPYNEQFF
cdr3_nt: TGCAGTGCTAGTCCCCAAGCTAGCGGTCCATACAATGAGCAGTTCTTC

v_call: TRBV19
d_call: NA
clone_size: few
j_call: TRBJ2-7
cdr3_aa: CASSAQGLGPQGGYEQYF
cdr3_nt: TGTGCCAGTAGTGCCCAGGGACTGGGACCCCAAGGGGGATACGAGCAGTACTTC

v_call: TRBV5-4
d_call: NA
clone_size: NA
j_call: TRBJ1-6
cdr3_aa: CASSLWSGSPLHF
cdr3_nt: TGTGCCAGCAGCTTGTGGAGTGGTTCACCCCTCCACTTT

v_call: TRBV12-3/TRBV12-4
d_call: TRBD2
clone_size: NA
j_call: TRBJ2-7
cdr3_aa: CASSGWASGFYEQYF
cdr3_nt: TGTGCCAGCAGTGGCTGGGCTAGCGGGTTTTACGAGCAGTACTTC

v_call: TRBV7-7
d_call: NA
clone_size: many
j_call: TRBJ2-5
cdr3_aa: CASSLDGLGTQYF
cdr3_nt: TGTGCCAGCAGCTTAGACGGGCTAGGGACCCAGTACTTC

v_call: TRBV28
d_call: NA
clone_size: NA
j_call: TRBJ2-1
cdr3_aa: CASTGSYNEQFF
cdr3_nt: TGTGCCAGTACAGGGTCCTACAATGAGCAGTTCTTC

v_call: TRBV19
d_call: TRBD1
clone_size: NA
j_call: TRBJ1-4
cdr3_aa: CASSPPTGTNEKLFF
cdr3_nt: TGTGCCAGTAGTCCCCCGACAGGGACTAATGAAAAACTGTTTTTT

v_call: TRBV5-1
d_call: NA
clone_size: NA
j_call: TRBJ1-4
cdr3_aa: CASSDDAATNEKLFF
cdr3_nt: TGCGCCAGCAGCGACGACGCTGCAACTAATGAAAAACTGTTTTTT

v_call: TRBV24-1
d_call: NA
clone_size: few
j_call: TRBJ2-3
cdr3_aa: CATSVETTDTQYF
cdr3_nt: TGTGCCACCAGTGTGGAGACCACAGATACGCAGTATTTT

v_call: TRBV7-8
d_call: TRBD1
clone_size: few
j_call: TRBJ1-4
cdr3_aa: CASSPTDRGNEKLFF
cdr3_nt: TGTGCCAGCAGCCCGACAGACAGGGGAAATGAAAAACTGTTTTTT

v_call: TRBV5-1
d_call: NA
clone_size: NA
j_call: TRBJ2-1
cdr3_aa: CASSLTVSSYNEQFF
cdr3_nt: TGCGCCAGCAGCTTGACGGTTAGCTCCTACAATGAGCAGTTCTTC

v_call: TRBV7-9
d_call: NA
clone_size: NA
j_call: TRBJ2-5
cdr3_aa: CASSLVRALQETQYF
cdr3_nt: TGTGCCAGCAGCTTAGTTAGGGCCCTCCAAGAGACCCAGTACTTC

v_call: TRBV2
d_call: NA
clone_size: NA
j_call: TRBJ1-3
cdr3_aa: CASIRDSGNTIYF
cdr3_nt: TGTGCCAGCATCAGGGACTCTGGAAACACCATATATTTT

v_call: TRBV19
d_call: TRBD1
clone_size: NA
j_call: TRBJ1-5
cdr3_aa: CASYPTGREGQPQHF
cdr3_nt: TGTGCCAGCTATCCGACAGGGAGGGAGGGTCAGCCCCAGCATTTT

v_call: TRBV20-1
d_call: TRBD1
clone_size: few
j_call: TRBJ2-3
cdr3_aa: CSAHLDRATDTQYF
cdr3_nt: TGCAGTGCTCACTTAGACAGGGCTACAGATACGCAGTATTTT

v_call: TRBV7-2
d_call: NA
clone_size: few
j_call: TRBJ1-2
cdr3_aa: CASTQQAGNYGYTF
cdr3_nt: TGTGCCAGCACCCAGCAGGCGGGCAACTATGGCTACACCTTC

v_call: TRBV7-3
d_call: TRBD1
clone_size: few
j_call: TRBJ2-2
cdr3_aa: CASSSRQGTGELFF
cdr3_nt: TGTGCCAGCAGCTCTCGACAGGGCACCGGGGAGCTGTTTTTT

v_call: TRBV20-1
d_call: NA
clone_size: NA
j_call: TRBJ1-1
cdr3_aa: CSAIRLLNTEAFF
cdr3_nt: TGCAGTGCTATTCGACTTTTGAACACTGAAGCTTTCTTT

v_call: TRBV20-1
d_call: NA
clone_size: few
j_call: TRBJ1-2
cdr3_aa: CSADRQARNYGYTF
cdr3_nt: TGCAGTGCTGATCGACAGGCGAGGAACTATGGCTACACCTTC

v_call: TRBV10-3
d_call: TRBD1
clone_size: few
j_call: TRBJ2-3
cdr3_aa: CAIDRGEGDTQYF
cdr3_nt: TGTGCCATTGACAGGGGAGAAGGAGATACGCAGTATTTT

v_call: TRBV12-3/TRBV12-4
d_call: TRBD1
clone_size: NA
j_call: TRBJ1-4
cdr3_aa: CASSTGQREKLFF
cdr3_nt: TGTGCCAGCAGTACGGGACAGAGAGAAAAACTGTTTTTT

v_call: TRBV20-1
d_call: TRBD2
clone_size: NA
j_call: TRBJ2-1
cdr3_aa: CSAPPSGGYNEQFF
cdr3_nt: TGCAGTGCTCCACCTAGCGGGGGTTACAATGAGCAGTTCTTC

v_call: TRBV20-1
d_call: NA
clone_size: few
j_call: TRBJ2-7
cdr3_aa: CSARDPGKIYEQYF
cdr3_nt: TGCAGTGCTAGAGATCCAGGTAAAATCTACGAGCAGTACTTC

v_call: TRBV5-4
d_call: TRBD1
clone_size: NA
j_call: TRBJ2-4
cdr3_aa: CASSVGQGAPKNIQYF
cdr3_nt: TGTGCCAGCAGCGTCGGACAGGGGGCACCCAAAAACATTCAGTACTTC

v_call: TRBV5-1
d_call: NA
clone_size: few
j_call: TRBJ2-7
cdr3_aa: CASSLFESVYEQYF
cdr3_nt: TGCGCCAGCAGCTTGTTCGAGAGTGTCTACGAGCAGTACTTC

v_call: TRBV18
d_call: NA
clone_size: once
j_call: TRBJ1-5
cdr3_aa: CASSTGATQPQHF
cdr3_nt: TGTGCCAGCTCAACGGGGGCTACTCAGCCCCAGCATTTT

v_call: TRBV18
d_call: NA
clone_size: few
j_call: TRBJ2-1
cdr3_aa: CASSPDEAAYNEQFF
cdr3_nt: TGTGCCAGCTCACCTGATGAAGCGGCCTACAATGAGCAGTTCTTC

v_call: TRBV6-2/TRBV6-3
d_call: TRBD2
clone_size: NA
j_call: TRBJ2-1
cdr3_aa: CASSYSPAGGGSYNEQFF
cdr3_nt: TGTGCCAGCAGTTACAGTCCGGCGGGGGGAGGCTCCTACAATGAGCAGTTCTTC

v_call: TRBV6-1
d_call: NA
clone_size: NA
j_call: TRBJ2-2
cdr3_aa: CASVRGLSDTGELFF
cdr3_nt: TGTGCCAGCGTCCGTGGGCTCTCCGACACCGGGGAGCTGTTTTTT

v_call: TRBV7-2
d_call: TRBD1
clone_size: few
j_call: TRBJ1-1
cdr3_aa: CASSLEGQANTEAFF
cdr3_nt: TGTGCCAGCAGCTTAGAGGGACAGGCGAACACTGAAGCTTTCTTT

v_call: TRBV5-1
d_call: NA
clone_size: NA
j_call: TRBJ1-1
cdr3_aa: CASSLQGGLMNTEAFF
cdr3_nt: TGCGCCAGCAGCTTGCAAGGCGGACTAATGAACACTGAAGCTTTCTTT